The 30 T cell receptor beta chains presented below share a single source sample, sequenced in a study of type 1 regulatory T cells (dated by TCRdb to about 2021). These reads were obtained on an Illumina MiSeq. TCRdb reanalyzed the raw reads on its own, using fastp at Q25 for trimming and MiXCR for clone calling, and kept in-frame beta chains. Every distinct CDR3 protein forms one entry, paired with its most common genes and DNA. The sample contains approximately 72,000 distinct CDR3 sequences, roughly 60% of them found a single time. Clones ranked in the top ten supply 6% to 9% of the sample. For these TCRs, the target antigens are not known. Sequenced input: cultured T cells, either the whole culture or a sorted T cell fraction (not recorded which). Sample cell subset or site, as interpreted from the label and publication: Tr1-enriched cell product generated in vitro against host alloantigens. Receptors originate from a human donor in good health.

The chain couples TRBV11-2 to TRBJ1-2; TRBD1 might be the D (5 bases). The CDR3 is made up of 12 amino acids. Germline V gene sequence: CDR1 SGHAT, CDR2 FQNNGV. V was shortened by 5 bases and J by 8 bases, with 12 bases between the two germline ends. The CDR3 loop reads CASSTQGEGYTF. The CDR3 coding sequence is TGTGCCAGCAGCACGCAGGGTGAGGGCTACACCTTC.

The chain is built from TRBV18 and TRBJ1-1, with TRBD1 matching 7 bases. J lost 4 bases, V lost 3 bases, and 5 bases had no gene match. The CDR3 is 14 residues long. Germline CDR1 KGHSH, CDR2 LQKENI. CDR3 amino acids: CASSPTGFGTEAFF. CDR3 sequence (DNA): TGTGCCAGCTCACCGACAGGGTTCGGCACTGAAGCTTTCTTT.

The table lists this clonotype with many counts. An end of the junction does not agree with germline; a read error may underlie this. The chain carries TRBV4-1 and TRBJ2-6; D is possibly TRBD1 (6 bases). The length of the CDR3 is 15 residues. Germline V gene data show CDR1 as MGHRA and CDR2 as YSYEKL. The CDR3 reads CASSQGGSGANVLTF. The CDR3, as DNA: TGTGCCAGCAGCCAAGGGGGCTCTGGGGCCAACGTCCTGACTTTC.

The V gene is TRBV12-3 or TRBV12-4, the J gene TRBJ2-7; D might be TRBD1 (6 bases). This CDR3 contains 14 residues. Trimming removed 6 bases at V and 2 bases at J, with 14 bases between. Here the CDR3 reads CASSKGQLTYEQYF. Written as DNA, the CDR3 is TGTGCCAGCAGCAAAGGACAGCTGACCTACGAGCAGTACTTC.

With regard to this clonotype: This may come from a read error, since a much larger clone is one base off. Written as DNA, the CDR3 is TGTGCCAGCAACTTTGGGGACTCGAGGACTGAAGCTTTCTTT. This gives the protein CASNFGDSRTEAFF. V and J are TRBV7-9 and TRBJ1-1; D might be TRBD1 (5 bases). The V gene lost 7 bases and the J gene lost 5 bases, with 17 bases spanning the gap. Germline V CDR1 and CDR2: SEHNR, FQNEAQ (reference sequence). This CDR3 has 14 amino acids.

The J gene is TRBJ2-5, the V gene TRBV3-1, with TRBD2 matching over 14 bases. Unmatched junction bases numbered 9, after V lost 4 bases and J lost 5 bases. Germline V lookup: CDR1 LGHDT, CDR2 YNNKEL (reference sequence). This CDR3 has 17 amino acids. This chain's CDR3 is CASSPPGLAGVRETQYF. CDR3 DNA: TGTGCCAGCAGCCCGCCGGGACTAGCGGGAGTCAGGGAGACCCAGTACTTC.

This sequence joins TRBV7-7 and TRBJ2-7; 9 positions agree with TRBD1. Trimming at V came to 0 bases and at J to 0 bases, leaving 9 bases not matched to a gene. Germline lookup yields CDR1 SSHAT and CDR2 FNYEAQ (reference sequence). This CDR3 comprises 18 residues. The CDR3 sequence is CASSLAEQGAPSSYEQYF. Written as DNA, the CDR3 is TGTGCCAGCAGCTTAGCTGAACAGGGGGCGCCGAGCTCCTACGAGCAGTACTTC.

CDR3 DNA: TGCAGTGCCGTCGGGACTCCGGGGACCCAGTACTTC. It codes for CSAVGTPGTQYF. The gene calls are TRBV20-1 and TRBJ2-5; D perhaps matches TRBD2 (6 bases). Trimming took 6 bases from V and 7 from J, leaving 15 bases between them. Germline V CDR1 and CDR2: DFQATT, SNEGSKA (reference sequence). This CDR3 has 12 residues.

Comments on this clonotype: An end of the junction differs from the germline gene, which may be a read error. V gene TRBV5-1 combines with J gene TRBJ2-1; 7 nucleotides match TRBD2. The germline V gene encodes CDR1 SGHRS and CDR2 YFSETQ. The CDR3 covers 13 residues. The CDR3 DNA sequence: TGCGCCAGCAGTTTGGGGACTATCAATGAGCAGTTCTTC. Translating gives CASSLGTINEQFF. Based on the CDR3 plus reference TRBV5-1 and TRBJ2-1, the full variable domain is KAGVTQTPRYLIKTRGQQVTLSCSPISGHRSVSWYQQTPGQGLQFLFEYFSETQRNKGNFPGRFSGRQFSNSRSEMNVSTLELGDSALYLCASSLGTINEQFFGPGTRLTVL.

This sequence joins TRBV5-1 and TRBJ2-1; D is perhaps TRBD2 (6 bases). CDR1 is SGHRS, CDR2 YFSETQ, per germline. The CDR3 contains 14 residues. V dropped 3 bases and J dropped 2 bases, with 9 bases sitting between them. Written as DNA, the CDR3 is TGCGCCAGCAGCTCAGAGCGGGCCTACAATGAGCAGTTCTTC. Protein: CASSSERAYNEQFF.

This clonotype was picked up a small number of times. The V gene is TRBV19, the J gene TRBJ2-1; D assignment may be TRBD1 or TRBD2 (5 bases each). The V end lost 8 bases, the J end lost 1 base, and 21 bases lay between the germline ends. This CDR3 comprises 17 residues. Per germline, CDR1 LNHDA and CDR2 SQIVND (reference sequence). The CDR3 sequence is CASSPGASRGSYNEQFF. DNA for the CDR3: TGTGCCAGTTCCCCCGGGGCCTCACGGGGATCCTACAATGAGCAGTTCTTC.

The V and J genes are TRBV11-2 and TRBJ2-1; TRBD2 agrees at 14 bases. The CDR3 spans 18 residues. Germline CDR1 SGHAT, CDR2 FQNNGV. J was trimmed by 6 bases and V by 0 bases; bases with no gene match: 7. The CDR3 spells CASSLDPLGLAGGNEQFF. DNA for the CDR3: TGTGCCAGCAGCTTAGATCCCCTCGGACTAGCGGGAGGCAATGAGCAGTTCTTC.

The chain couples TRBV20-1 to TRBJ2-1, with D tentatively TRBD2 (6 bases). Trimming took 5 bases from V and 6 from J, leaving 23 bases between them. The germline V gene has CDR1 DFQATT and CDR2 SNEGSKA (reference sequence). The CDR3 has 16 amino acids. The CDR3 reads CSAPSFQDPGGNEQFF. As DNA, the CDR3 is TGCAGTGCTCCCTCTTTCCAGGACCCCGGGGGCAATGAGCAGTTCTTC.

In its sample, this clonotype was seen many times. J is TRBJ1-2 and V is TRBV6-5; tentatively, D is TRBD1 (6 bases). The germline gives CDR1 MNHEY, CDR2 SVGAGI. Deletions cut 6 bases from V and 2 bases from J, with 13 bases between. The length of the CDR3 is 14 residues. CDR3 in amino acids: CASRHPTGNYGYTF. CDR3 sequence (DNA): TGTGCCAGCAGACATCCCACAGGGAACTATGGCTACACCTTC.

J is TRBJ1-5 and V is TRBV10-3, with 7 bases lining up with TRBD1. Trimming removed 3 bases from V and 5 bases from J; junction bases left unmatched: 13. CDR3 length equals 17 residues. CDR1 is ENHRY and CDR2 is SYGVKD in the germline V gene. CDR3 region: CAISDTGTDVVDQPQHF. The DNA of the CDR3 is TGTGCCATCAGTGATACAGGGACAGACGTCGTGGATCAGCCCCAGCATTTT.

This clonotype was seen a few times. The rearrangement uses TRBV29-1 and TRBJ1-4; no clear D. CDR1 is SQVTM, CDR2 ANQGSEA, per germline. This CDR3 is built from 11 residues. As DNA, the CDR3 is TGCAGGGCTGGGTGGCGTGAAAAACTGTTTTTT. It translates to CRAGWREKLFF.

The chain employs TRBV5-1 and TRBJ2-7; TRBD1 aligns across 9 bases. The germline CDR1 and CDR2 sequences are SGHRS and YFSETQ. V lost 3 bases, J lost 4 bases, and 11 bases stayed unmatched. The CDR3 is made up of 16 amino acids. CDR3 bases: TGCGCCAGCAGCTGGACACTGACAGGGGGTGATTACGAGCAGTACTTC. It codes for CASSWTLTGGDYEQYF.

This sequence joins TRBV6-1 and TRBJ1-6; a weak D match, TRBD1 (5 bases). Trimming removed 4 bases at V and 10 bases at J, with 20 bases between. CDR1 MNHNS and CDR2 SASEGT come from the germline V gene. This CDR3 region has 16 residues. DNA of the CDR3: TGTGCCAGCAGTGGACGGCTGGCAGGGTGGGAGTCACCCCTCCACTTT. As protein: CASSGRLAGWESPLHF.

V and J are TRBV12-3 or TRBV12-4 and TRBJ2-7; TRBD1 matches at 9 bases. The junction had 11 bases not matched to a gene; V was cut back by 3 bases and J by 2 bases. The CDR3 loop spans 17 amino acids. CDR3 DNA: TGTGCCAGCAGTTTGGGGACAGGGCTGATTGGGGCCTACGAGCAGTACTTC. This translates into CASSLGTGLIGAYEQYF.

This rearrangement joins TRBV12-3 or TRBV12-4 to TRBJ2-7; D remains ambiguous. The V gene lost 0 bases and the J gene lost 9 bases, with 9 bases spanning the gap. The CDR3 spans 12 residues. The CDR3 coding sequence is TGTGCCAGCAGTTTAGCCCCCGACTCGCAGTACTTC. Amino acid sequence: CASSLAPDSQYF.

This clonotype appeared a few times. V usage is TRBV18 and J usage is TRBJ2-3; 10 positions agree with TRBD2. CDR3 length equals 17 residues. CDR1 and CDR2 (germline): KGHSH, LQKENI. J gave up 1 base and V 2 bases, and 6 bases lay outside the gene matches. CDR3 in DNA: TGTGCCAGCTCACCAGCTAGCGGGGGCCGTCGCACAGATACGCAGTATTTT. Translating it yields CASSPASGGRRTDTQYF.

This rearrangement joins TRBV12-3 or TRBV12-4 to TRBJ1-1, with D uncertain. The CDR3 contains 13 residues. The V gene lost 5 bases and the J gene lost 4 bases, with 11 bases spanning the gap. CDR3 loop: CASSGVFSTEAFF. In DNA form, the CDR3 reads TGTGCCAGCAGTGGCGTTTTTAGCACTGAAGCTTTCTTT.

This rearrangement joins TRBV15 to TRBJ2-5; 8 nucleotides line up with TRBD1. The germline V gene has CDR1 LNHNV and CDR2 YYDKDF (reference sequence). Trimming removed 3 bases from V and 2 bases from J; junction bases left unmatched: 8. CDR3 size: 16 residues. DNA of the CDR3: TGTGCCACCAGCAGTAGCACCGGGACAGGACAAGAGACCCAGTACTTC. It encodes CATSSSTGTGQETQYF.

The chain employs TRBV12-3 or TRBV12-4 and TRBJ1-3; TRBD1 is a possible D gene (5 bases). The germline V and J ends were trimmed by 10 bases and 0 bases, with 10 bases remaining between them. The CDR3 consists of 13 residues. The CDR3 region has the DNA TGTGCCACTGCCGGGGCCTCTGGAAACACCATATATTTT. Encoded protein: CATAGASGNTIYF.

The rearrangement links TRBV20-1 to TRBJ2-4; 14 bases align to TRBD2. Germline CDR1 reads DFQATT; CDR2 reads SNEGSKA (reference sequence). The junction had 7 bases not matched to a gene; V was cut back by 5 bases and J by 1 base. There are 17 residues in the CDR3. For the CDR3, the DNA is TGCAGTGCTGTTGGACTAGCGGGAGGTTCGGCCAAAAACATTCAGTACTTC. Translating it yields CSAVGLAGGSAKNIQYF.

The rearrangement links TRBV3-1 to TRBJ1-5; 12 bases agree with TRBD1. With V trimmed by 2 bases and J by 0 bases, 11 bases remained unmatched. Germline V gene lookup returns CDR1 LGHDT and CDR2 YNNKEL (reference sequence). The CDR3 covers 20 residues. The CDR3 loop reads CASSQQSGTGGLYSNQPQHF. The CDR3 DNA reads as TGTGCCAGCAGCCAACAATCCGGGACAGGGGGCCTTTATAGCAATCAGCCCCAGCATTTT.

The V gene is TRBV20-1, the J gene TRBJ1-2, with a possible D match to TRBD1 (5 bases). This CDR3 comprises 14 residues. V lost 5 bases to trimming and J lost 4 bases, with 17 bases between them. The germline V gene encodes CDR1 DFQATT and CDR2 SNEGSKA (reference sequence). The CDR3, as DNA: TGCAGTGCTGTTACCGGGACCGATCTCTATGGCTACACCTTC. Protein sequence: CSAVTGTDLYGYTF.

The chain employs TRBV20-1 and TRBJ2-2, with 12 nucleotides matching TRBD2. CDR3 length: 17 amino acids. Trimming cost V 1 base and J 4 bases; bases outside gene matches: 7. Germline V gene sequence: CDR1 DFQATT, CDR2 SNEGSKA (reference sequence). CDR3: CSARGPASGRATGELFF. CDR3 nucleotide sequence: TGCAGTGCTAGAGGTCCGGCTAGCGGGAGGGCCACCGGGGAGCTGTTTTTT.

The chain employs TRBV20-1 and TRBJ2-7, with a weak D call TRBD1 (6 bases). The CDR3 has 14 residues. Germline V gene lookup returns CDR1 DFQATT and CDR2 SNEGSKA (reference sequence). Trimming left V 5 bases short and J 1 base short, with 15 bases between. As DNA, the CDR3 is TGCAGTGCTTCCGGGACACCACTTTCCTACGAGCAGTACTTC. Protein product: CSASGTPLSYEQYF.

The CDR3 DNA follows: TGTGCCAGCAGCCCCAACAGGGCGGTTGAGACCCAGTACTTC. Translating gives CASSPNRAVETQYF. This sequence joins TRBV7-2 and TRBJ2-5; a possible D gene is TRBD1 (6 bases). The CDR3 extends over 14 amino acids. CDR1 is SGHTA, CDR2 FQGNSA, per germline. Trimming took off 5 bases at V and 5 bases at J, with 15 bases between the two ends.